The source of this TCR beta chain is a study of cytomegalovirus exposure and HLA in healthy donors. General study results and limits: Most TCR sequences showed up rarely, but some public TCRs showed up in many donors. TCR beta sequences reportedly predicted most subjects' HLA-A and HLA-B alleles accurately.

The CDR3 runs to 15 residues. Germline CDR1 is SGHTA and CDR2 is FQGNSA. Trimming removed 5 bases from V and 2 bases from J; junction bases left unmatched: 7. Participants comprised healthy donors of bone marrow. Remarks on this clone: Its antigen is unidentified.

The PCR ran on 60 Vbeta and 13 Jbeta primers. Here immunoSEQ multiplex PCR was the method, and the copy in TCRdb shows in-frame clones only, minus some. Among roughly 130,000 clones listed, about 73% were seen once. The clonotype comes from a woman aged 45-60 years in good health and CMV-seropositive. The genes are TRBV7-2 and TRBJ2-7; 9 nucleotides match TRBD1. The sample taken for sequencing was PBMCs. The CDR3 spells CASSPTRDRAYEQYF. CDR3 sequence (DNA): TGTGCCAGCAGCCCCACCCGGGACAGGGCCTACGAGCAGTACTTC. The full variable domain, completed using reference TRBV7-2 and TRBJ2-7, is GAGVSQSPSNKVTEKGKDVELRCDPISGHTALYWYRQSLGQGLEFLIYFQGNSAPDKSGLPSDRFSAERTGGSVSTLTIQRTQQEDSAVYLCASSPTRDRAYEQYFGPGTRLTVT.